The T cell receptor beta chain described here comes from a study of response to subunit inactivated influenza vaccine. Study-level findings and limits: Few additional T cells are recruited per seasonal influenza vaccination, authors suggested.

Germline V gene lookup returns CDR1 ENHRY and CDR2 SYGVKD. V was pared by 6 bases and J by 4 bases, with 10 bases between. This CDR3 is 13 amino acids long. This clonotype was counted a few times. The antigen is not known. One entry per CDR3 protein results from TCRdb running MiXCR on the RT-PCR reads. This sample has around 200,000 distinct CDR3 sequences, with approximately 8.7% found just once. Sequenced material: non-naive T cells sorted from PBMCs, taken on the day of vaccination. The rearrangement joins TRBV10-3 to TRBJ1-5; possibly TRBD1 for D (6 bases). The sequence derives from a man in his fifties who received an inactivated influenza vaccine. The CDR3 protein is CAIRRQVNQPQHF. CDR3 DNA: TGTGCCATCAGGAGACAGGTAAATCAGCCCCAGCATTTT.